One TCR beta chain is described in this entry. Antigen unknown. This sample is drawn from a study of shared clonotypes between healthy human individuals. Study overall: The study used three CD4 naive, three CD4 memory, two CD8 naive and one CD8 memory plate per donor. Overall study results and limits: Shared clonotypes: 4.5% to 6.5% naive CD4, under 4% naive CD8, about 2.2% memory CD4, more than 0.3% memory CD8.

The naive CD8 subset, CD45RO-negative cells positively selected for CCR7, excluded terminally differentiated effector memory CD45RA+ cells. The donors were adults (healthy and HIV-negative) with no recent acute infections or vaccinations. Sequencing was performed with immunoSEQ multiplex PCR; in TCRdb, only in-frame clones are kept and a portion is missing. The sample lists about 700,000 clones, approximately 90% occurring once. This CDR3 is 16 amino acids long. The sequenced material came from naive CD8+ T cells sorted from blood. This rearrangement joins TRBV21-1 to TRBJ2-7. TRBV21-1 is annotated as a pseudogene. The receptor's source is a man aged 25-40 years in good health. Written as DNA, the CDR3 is TGTGCCAGCAGCAAAACTGCGTTGGGACCTCCCTACGAGCAGTACTTC. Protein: CASSKTALGPPYEQYF.